The clone carrying this T cell receptor beta chain was counted ten times or more. This sample is drawn from a study of human T cells and chemical hapten exposure. The sample's time point: patch test 2, 6 weeks after DPC sensitization. The treatment is: therapeutic diphenylcyclopropenone sensitization with weekly scalp DPC. MiXCR, applied by TCRdb to the RACE reads, yields one record per CDR3 protein. The sample includes approximately 120,000 distinct CDR3 sequences, about a tenth of them seen just once. The CDR3 covers 16 residues. The V gene's germline CDR1 is SGHDN and CDR2 FVKESK. V shed 0 bases and J shed 0 bases, with 12 bases lying between them.

This material consisted of whole blood, taken in connection with sensitization to the hapten diphenylcyclopropenone (DPC). This TCR derives from a middle-aged woman with alopecia areata. Some clones in this sample may be carry-over from other donors' samples. The chain links TRBV14 to TRBJ2-7; no clear D. The DNA of the CDR3 is TGTGCCAGCAGCCAAGATCGCAGGACCGTCTCCTACGAGCAGTACTTC. Translated: CASSQDRRTVSYEQYF.